Sequencing of this T cell receptor (beta chain) was carried out in a study of T-cell memory formation after mild COVID-19. This clonotype was detected many times. The CDR3 runs 14 residues. The germline V gene encodes CDR1 SGHTA and CDR2 FQGNSA. The V gene end was trimmed by 10 bases and the J gene end by 8 bases; junction bases not matched to a gene: 13. Each CDR3 protein gets one entry after TCRdb re-called the 5' RACE reads with MiXCR. The data show 210,000 or so distinct CDR3 sequences, around 20% seen once. This TCR came from an adult woman who had mild COVID-19 (a few samples of this study predate the infection). Cell type and time point are not known. Sequencing input: PBMCs or a T cell subset sorted from them (not recorded which). V is TRBV7-2 and J is TRBJ2-2; 7 positions match TRBD2. CDR3 sequence (DNA): TGTGCCACTCCGGGCGGGAGAGTTACTGGGGAGCTGTTTTTT. Translating it yields CATPGGRVTGELFF.